The source of this T cell receptor (beta chain) is a study of blood T cell repertoires in COVID-19. About the research overall: PBMCs, B-cell-depleted T cells, or T cells were the source of the cDNA or gDNA that made up the material.

This clone is a singleton in its sample. Other nucleotide sequences from this sample produce the same CDR3. In germline, CDR1 is SGHRS, CDR2 YFSETQ. The ends were cut back, 4 bases at V and 5 bases at J, with 12 bases in the middle. The CDR3 totals 13 residues. Original handling: Amplification with reference gene primers provided the estimates of nucleated cell counts. Clones were sequenced by immunoSEQ multiplex PCR, and TCRdb holds only the in-frame ones, with some missing. V, J and clone size were drawn from that table, and D and trimming were deduced from the DNA. The sample lists 45,000 or so clones, approximately 87% occurring once.

The V gene is TRBV5-1, the J gene TRBJ2-5; D remains unclear. Sequences were obtained from peripheral blood. The clonotype was recovered from a man between 35 and 55 years old with COVID-19, enrolled during active disease. The CDR3 DNA reads as TGCGCCAGCAGCCCCGAAAGGCGGGAGACCCAGTACTTC. This translates into CASSPERRETQYF.